The rows below give T cell receptor beta chains drawn from one sample of a study of blood T cell repertoires in COVID-19. TCRdb's copy holds only in-frame clones and misses some; the assay was immunoSEQ multiplex PCR. The repertoire consists of 100,000 to 150,000 clones, with roughly four fifths occurring once and the leading ten covering about 2.6%. What was sequenced was PBMCs or T cells enriched from blood (not recorded which). The receptors stem from a man between 40 and 49 years old with acute COVID-19. The CDR3 runs from the conserved cysteine through the conserved F or W. D genes are given only for firm matches. Clone size is given for some rows only: seen once, a few or many times, or a class if the clone is expanded.

size: NA; V: TRBV7-2; J: TRBJ1-2; D: TRBD1; CDR3: CASSEGQALSYGYTF; DNA: TGTGCCAGCAGTGAGGGACAGGCCTTATCCTATGGCTACACCTTC
size: NA; V: TRBV11-2; J: TRBJ2-2; D: NA; CDR3: CASRAQSGSNTGELFF; DNA: TGTGCCAGCAGGGCCCAGAGCGGGTCGAACACCGGGGAGCTGTTTTTT
size: NA; V: TRBV5-8; J: TRBJ2-7; D: TRBD1; CDR3: CASSPLFGQGQYEQYF; DNA: TGTGCCAGCAGCCCCCTGTTCGGACAGGGACAGTACGAGCAGTACTTC
size: NA; V: TRBV28; J: TRBJ2-5; D: TRBD2; CDR3: CASSAHLAGEQETQYF; DNA: TGTGCCAGCAGTGCCCACCTAGCGGGAGAGCAAGAGACCCAGTACTTC
size: few; V: TRBV28; J: TRBJ2-7; D: TRBD2; CDR3: CASRSGGTSGAYEQYF; DNA: TGTGCCAGCAGGAGTGGCGGGACTAGCGGGGCCTACGAGCAGTACTTC
size: NA; V: TRBV30; J: TRBJ1-3; D: NA; CDR3: CAWSVQRSSGNTIYF; DNA: TGTGCCTGGAGTGTCCAGCGTAGCTCTGGAAACACCATATATTTT
size: NA; V: TRBV6-5; J: TRBJ1-3; D: NA; CDR3: CASSYELAGNTIYF; DNA: TGTGCCAGCAGTTATGAATTAGCCGGAAACACCATATATTTT
size: NA; V: TRBV12-3/TRBV12-4; J: TRBJ1-4; D: NA; CDR3: CASTPRPNEKLFF; DNA: TGTGCCAGCACTCCCCGTCCTAATGAAAAACTGTTTTTT
size: NA; V: TRBV5-1; J: TRBJ1-1; D: NA; CDR3: CASSLAGSNEAFF; DNA: TGCGCCAGCAGCTTGGCAGGGTCGAATGAAGCTTTCTTT
size: NA; V: TRBV10-3; J: TRBJ2-2; D: TRBD1; CDR3: CAIRGTGDYTGELFF; DNA: TGTGCCATCAGGGGGACAGGGGATTACACCGGGGAGCTGTTTTTT
size: NA; V: TRBV19; J: TRBJ2-2; D: NA; CDR3: CASIRGSDSLPGELFF; DNA: TGTGCCAGTATACGCGGTTCCGACAGTCTCCCCGGGGAGCTGTTTTTT
size: NA; V: TRBV29-1; J: TRBJ2-7; D: TRBD1; CDR3: CSVRPGGLYEQYF; DNA: TGCAGCGTTCGGCCAGGGGGTCTCTACGAGCAGTACTTC
size: NA; V: TRBV7-2; J: TRBJ2-1; D: NA; CDR3: CASSLIGGTSYNEQFF; DNA: TGTGCCAGCAGCTTAATCGGCGGAACCTCCTACAATGAGCAGTTCTTC
size: NA; V: TRBV7-9; J: TRBJ2-1; D: NA; CDR3: CASSFLNEQFF; DNA: TGTGCCAGCAGCTTTCTCAATGAGCAGTTCTTC
size: NA; V: TRBV19; J: TRBJ2-1; D: TRBD2; CDR3: CASSIQAGGPYNEQFF; DNA: TGTGCCAGTAGTATCCAAGCGGGAGGCCCCTACAATGAGCAGTTCTTC
size: once; V: TRBV14; J: TRBJ1-4; D: TRBD1; CDR3: CASSPYEDRGRGNEKLFF; DNA: TGTGCCAGCAGCCCCTACGAGGACAGGGGGCGAGGTAATGAAAAACTGTTTTTT
size: NA; V: TRBV5-1; J: TRBJ1-4; D: TRBD1; CDR3: CASSYSTGINEKLFF; DNA: TGCGCCAGCAGTTATTCGACAGGGATTAATGAAAAACTGTTTTTT
size: NA; V: TRBV6-1; J: TRBJ2-5; D: TRBD1; CDR3: CASSEAGRGLGETQYF; DNA: TGTGCCAGCAGTGAAGCGGGCAGGGGGCTGGGCGAGACCCAGTACTTC
size: NA; V: TRBV3-1/TRBV3-2; J: TRBJ1-1; D: NA; CDR3: CASSHQGTPEAFF; DNA: TGTGCCAGCAGCCATCAGGGTACCCCTGAAGCTTTCTTT
size: few; V: TRBV7-6; J: TRBJ1-2; D: NA; CDR3: CASSPPGGGYGYTF; DNA: TGTGCCAGCAGCCCCCCGGGAGGCGGCTATGGCTACACCTTC
size: NA; V: TRBV15; J: TRBJ2-1; D: NA; CDR3: CATSIKQGSLGYNEQFF; DNA: TGTGCCACCAGCATTAAGCAAGGTAGCTTGGGTTACAATGAGCAGTTCTTC
size: once; V: TRBV29-1; J: TRBJ2-5; D: NA; CDR3: CSVEVGREETQYF; DNA: TGCAGCGTTGAGGTTGGTAGGGAGGAGACCCAGTACTTC
size: NA; V: TRBV20-1; J: TRBJ1-5; D: NA; CDR3: CSAPGQPQHF; DNA: TGCAGTGCCCCCGGGCAGCCCCAGCATTTT
size: few; V: TRBV6-5; J: TRBJ1-2; D: NA; CDR3: CAAADSPNYGYTF; DNA: TGTGCCGCCGCGGATTCCCCTAACTATGGCTACACCTTC
size: NA; V: TRBV7-9; J: TRBJ1-5; D: NA; CDR3: CASSPGGAGNQPQHF; DNA: TGTGCCAGCAGCCCCGGGGGGGCGGGCAATCAGCCCCAGCATTTT
size: NA; V: TRBV27; J: TRBJ2-1; D: TRBD2; CDR3: CASSSGLAGSNEQFF; DNA: TGTGCCAGCAGTTCGGGACTAGCGGGAAGCAATGAGCAGTTCTTC
size: NA; V: TRBV6-5; J: TRBJ1-3; D: NA; CDR3: CASSYSEGFGNTIYF; DNA: TGTGCCAGCAGTTACTCGGAGGGCTTTGGAAACACCATATATTTT
size: NA; V: TRBV28; J: TRBJ2-1; D: TRBD2; CDR3: CASSSPGSGRIGEQFF; DNA: TGTGCCAGCAGTTCCCCGGGAAGCGGGAGAATCGGTGAGCAGTTCTTC
size: NA; V: TRBV21-1; J: TRBJ1-1; D: NA; CDR3: CASSEEEGLDTEAFF; DNA: TGTGCCAGCAGCGAAGAGGAGGGGCTAGACACTGAAGCTTTCTTT
size: NA; V: TRBV2; J: TRBJ2-2; D: NA; CDR3: CASSEAQATHTGELFF; DNA: TGTGCCAGCAGTGAAGCACAGGCCACACACACCGGGGAGCTGTTTTTT
size: NA; V: TRBV28; J: TRBJ1-1; D: TRBD1; CDR3: CASSSRQGGNTEAFF; DNA: TGTGCCAGCAGTTCCCGACAGGGGGGGAACACTGAAGCTTTCTTT
size: NA; V: TRBV5-4; J: TRBJ1-2; D: TRBD1; CDR3: CASSQGQGAIDGYTF; DNA: TGTGCCAGCAGCCAAGGACAGGGGGCGATCGATGGCTACACCTTC
size: NA; V: TRBV6-5; J: TRBJ1-5; D: TRBD1; CDR3: CASRGSGGVGTQHF; DNA: TGTGCCAGCAGGGGGTCAGGGGGAGTTGGGACCCAGCATTTT
size: NA; V: TRBV5-1; J: TRBJ2-2; D: NA; CDR3: CASSLGRSNTGELFF; DNA: TGCGCCAGCAGCTTGGGGAGATCGAACACCGGGGAGCTGTTTTTT
size: NA; V: TRBV5-3; J: TRBJ1-2; D: NA; CDR3: CARSRTGIVHGEGYTF; DNA: TGTGCCAGAAGCCGAACAGGGATCGTGCATGGGGAGGGCTACACCTTC
size: NA; V: TRBV12-3/TRBV12-4; J: TRBJ1-3; D: NA; CDR3: CASTDNSGNTIYF; DNA: TGTGCCAGCACCGACAACTCTGGAAACACCATATATTTT